One sample yielded the 15 T cell receptor beta chains listed below, sequenced in a study of blood T cell repertoires in COVID-19. Data came from immunoSEQ multiplex PCR; TCRdb stores just in-frame clones and leaves some out. The table includes about 280,000 clones, 80% to 90% detected once. The sample consisted of peripheral blood. The source is a woman aged 45-65 years who had recovered from COVID-19.

The chain couples TRBV6-2 or TRBV6-3 to TRBJ2-1, with 13 bases fitting TRBD2. From germline, CDR1 is MNHEY and CDR2 SVGEGT. Trimming took 2 bases from V and 7 from J; bases not matched to a gene: 5. The CDR3 is made up of 16 amino acids. The CDR3 sequence: CASSYGGLAGENEQFF. In DNA form, the CDR3 reads TGTGCCAGCAGTTACGGTGGACTAGCGGGAGAGAATGAGCAGTTCTTC.

V usage is TRBV7-9 and J usage is TRBJ2-1, with a weak D call TRBD2 (5 bases). This CDR3 spans 16 amino acids. The V gene's germline CDR1 is SEHNR and CDR2 FQNEAQ (reference sequence). V lost 5 bases, J lost 5 bases, and 19 bases lay in between. CDR3 nucleotide sequence: TGTGCCAGCAGCGCCCCGGGGTACCAGACGGACAATGAGCAGTTCTTC. Translating gives CASSAPGYQTDNEQFF.

A single count supports this clone. The chain carries TRBV5-3 and TRBJ2-7; the D is unclear. TRBV5-3 is annotated as an ORF whose role is uncertain. The CDR3 has 10 amino acids. V gave up 2 bases and J gave up 13 bases, with 10 bases separating them. CDR3 loop: CARSFKWHYF. CDR3 DNA sequence: TGTGCCAGAAGCTTCAAATGGCACTACTTC.

Remarks on this clone: Distinct nucleotide sequences in the sample also encode this CDR3. J is TRBJ2-7 and V is TRBV5-1; TRBD1 matches at 7 bases. The germline V gene has CDR1 SGHRS and CDR2 YFSETQ. This CDR3 contains 12 residues. Losses at the gene ends were 3 bases for V and 6 bases for J; bases not matched to a gene: 3. DNA of the CDR3: TGCGCCAGCAGCTCCTCAGGGGGCGAGCAGTACTTC. Protein: CASSSSGGEQYF.

The V gene is TRBV7-2, the J gene TRBJ2-7; TRBD1 matches at 9 bases. J lost 8 bases, V lost 4 bases, and 3 bases had no gene match. This CDR3 spans 12 amino acids. In germline, CDR1 is SGHTA, CDR2 FQGNSA. CDR3 region: CASSSGQGKQYF. In DNA form, the CDR3 reads TGTGCCAGCAGCTCGGGACAGGGAAAGCAGTACTTC.

The V and J genes are TRBV19 and TRBJ1-2; weak D call: TRBD1 (6 bases). CDR1 and CDR2 from the germline V gene are LNHDA and SQIVND (reference sequence). This CDR3 comprises 15 residues. Trimming removed 4 bases from V and 0 bases from J, with 12 bases in between. Here the CDR3 DNA reads TGTGCCAGTAGTACCCGGACAGCCACTAACTATGGCTACACCTTC. This sequence encodes CASSTRTATNYGYTF.

V gene TRBV30 combines with J gene TRBJ1-1; possible D gene TRBD1, 6 bases. Germline CDR1 reads GTSNPN; CDR2 reads SVGIG (reference sequence). The V gene lost 3 bases and the J gene lost 3 bases, with 11 bases spanning the gap. This CDR3 has 13 residues. CDR3 residues: CAWSPGVYTEAFF. CDR3 coding DNA: TGTGCCTGGAGCCCAGGGGTTTACACTGAAGCTTTCTTT.

The chain recombines TRBV10-3 with TRBJ2-3, with TRBD2 identical over 7 bases. Trimming at V came to 6 bases and at J to 2 bases, leaving 8 bases not matched to a gene. The CDR3 is made up of 15 amino acids. Germline V CDR1 and CDR2: ENHRY, SYGVKD. In DNA, the CDR3 is TGTGCCATCAGCCTCGGGGCGGGGGACACAGATACGCAGTATTTT. Amino acids: CAISLGAGDTDTQYF.

This clone was observed once. The V call is TRBV5-1, the J call TRBJ2-3; 9 nucleotides agree with TRBD2. With V trimmed by 2 bases and J by 3 bases, 7 bases remained unmatched. CDR1 and CDR2 from the germline V gene are SGHRS and YFSETQ. This CDR3 contains 16 residues. The CDR3 loop is CASSLDGGRGTDTQYF. In nucleotides, the CDR3 is TGCGCCAGCAGCTTAGATGGCGGGAGGGGAACAGATACGCAGTATTTT.

The CDR3 reads CASSQDLRLSGGYTF. The CDR3, as DNA: TGTGCCAGCAGCCAAGATTTGAGACTTTCGGGTGGCTACACCTTC. This chain joins TRBV4-2 and TRBJ1-2; no clear D gene. CDR1 and CDR2 (germline): LGHNA, YNFKEQ. The CDR3 spans 15 residues. Trimming removed 0 bases at V and 7 bases at J, with 15 bases between.

This clone was recorded at least ten times. This chain uses TRBV28 with TRBJ1-2; maybe TRBD1 (5 bases). Germline CDR1 and CDR2: MDHEN and SYDVKM. V lost 4 bases to trimming and J lost 4 bases, with 10 bases between them. This CDR3 is 13 amino acids long. The CDR3 is CASSSRGIYGYTF. The CDR3 DNA reads as TGTGCCAGCAGTTCACGGGGGATCTATGGCTACACCTTC.

CDR3 DNA: TGTGCCAGCACCTATGACGCGGAGGAGACCCAGTACTTC. It codes for CASTYDAEETQYF. The genes are TRBV5-4 and TRBJ2-5; D call uncertain. Trimming left V 6 bases short and J 5 bases short, with 14 bases between. The CDR3 has 13 amino acids. CDR1 is SGHNT and CDR2 is YYREEE in the germline V gene (reference sequence).

This clone was counted once. The chain employs TRBV3-1 (or the pseudogene TRBV3-2) and TRBJ2-3, with 13 bases identical to TRBD2. The germline CDR1 and CDR2 sequences are LGHDT and YNNKEL (reference sequence). J was trimmed by 1 base and V by 4 bases; bases with no gene match: 8. The CDR3 covers 18 residues. The CDR3 DNA reads as TGTGCCAGCAGCCCCCGTTGGACTAGCGGGGGTGGCACAGATACGCAGTATTTT. It is translated as CASSPRWTSGGGTDTQYF.

The chain joins TRBV2 to TRBJ1-1, with 7 bases aligning to TRBD1. Germline V gene data show CDR1 as SNHLY and CDR2 as FYNNEI. The CDR3 is 14 residues long. Germline trimming cut 5 bases from V and 4 bases from J; bases unmatched to any gene: 7. The CDR3 here is CASSRQGGTTEAFF. The CDR3 bases are TGTGCCAGCAGTCGACAGGGTGGGACCACTGAAGCTTTCTTT.

In its sample, this clone was seen a few times. The chain is built from TRBV27 and TRBJ1-5; 7 nucleotides line up with TRBD1. V dropped 4 bases and J dropped 3; count of bases not matched to a gene: 9. Per the germline V gene, CDR1 is MNHEY and CDR2 is SMNVEV (reference sequence). The CDR3 extends over 16 amino acids. This CDR3 reads CASSSQQGKANQPQHF. Written as DNA, the CDR3 is TGTGCCAGCAGTTCCCAACAGGGGAAGGCCAATCAGCCCCAGCATTTT.